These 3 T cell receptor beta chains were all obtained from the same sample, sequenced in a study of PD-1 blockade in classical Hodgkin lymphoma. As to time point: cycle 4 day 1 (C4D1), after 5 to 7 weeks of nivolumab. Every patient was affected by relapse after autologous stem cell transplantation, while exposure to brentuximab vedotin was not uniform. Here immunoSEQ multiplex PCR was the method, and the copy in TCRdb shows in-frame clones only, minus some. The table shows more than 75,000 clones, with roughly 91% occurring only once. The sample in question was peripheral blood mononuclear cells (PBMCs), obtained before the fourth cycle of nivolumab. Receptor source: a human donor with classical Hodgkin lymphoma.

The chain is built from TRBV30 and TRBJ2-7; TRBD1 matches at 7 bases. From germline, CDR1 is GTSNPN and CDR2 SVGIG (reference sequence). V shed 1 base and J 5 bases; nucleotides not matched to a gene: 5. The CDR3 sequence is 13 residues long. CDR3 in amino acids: CAWSDDRANEQYF. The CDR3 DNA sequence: TGTGCCTGGAGTGACGACAGGGCCAACGAGCAGTACTTC.

As DNA, the CDR3 is TGTGCCAGCAGCTCGGTCGCGGACAGAATTGTCCCCGTCTATGGCTACACCTTC. Translation: CASSSVADRIVPVYGYTF. The V gene is TRBV5-4, the J gene TRBJ1-2, with D perhaps TRBD1 (6 bases). In germline, CDR1 is SGHNT, CDR2 YYREEE (reference sequence). CDR3 length equals 18 residues. The V end was cut by 3 bases, the J end by 4 bases, with 25 bases between.

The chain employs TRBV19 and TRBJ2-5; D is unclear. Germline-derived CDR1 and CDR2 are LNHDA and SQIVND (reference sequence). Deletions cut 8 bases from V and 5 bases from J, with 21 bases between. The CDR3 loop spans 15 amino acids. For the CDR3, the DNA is TGTGCCAGTGCTATGGGTCCGCGCGCCGGGGAGACCCAGTACTTC. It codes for CASAMGPRAGETQYF.